In this sample, the clone carrying this T cell receptor (beta chain) turned up many times. As yet, its antigen is unknown. These data are taken from a study of read filtering for tumor transcriptome and immune sequencing. As for the study in general: Among patients, some 17 were male and some 15 female, aged about 45 to 85 (mean about 69). Notes on the study in general: Correlation between methods rose after single-read clonotypes were removed. The sorted CD138-negative fraction was a mixed bone marrow immune population, not purified T cells.

Sampling of bone marrow took place during active disease in every patient. This library used around 400 ng RNA and molecular barcoded adaptors spanning alpha/delta and beta/gamma chains. One entry per CDR3 protein, called by TCRdb with MiXCR from the reads. This table has 100,000 to 150,000 distinct CDR3 sequences, less than 15% appearing once. CDR1 and CDR2 from the germline V gene are SGHVS and FQNEAQ. The CDR3 runs to 15 residues. The V and J ends lost 5 bases and 12 bases, in that order; junction bases with no gene match: 14. The TCR originated in a donor over 35 with multiple myeloma. The material sequenced was a population of CD138-negative cells sorted from bone marrow. This chain joins TRBV7-8 and TRBJ2-1; 9 bases fit TRBD1. The CDR3 nucleotides are TGTGCCAGCAGCCTACGGGACAGGGACTTGGGGGGGCAGTTCTTC. Residues: CASSLRDRDLGGQFF.